Sequencing of this TCR beta chain was carried out in a study of shared clonotypes between healthy human individuals. The wider study: Two women and a few men aged 18 to 49 served as donors. Study outcomes and limitations: As a rule, naive subsets had a larger estimated richness than memory subsets. Sampling was confined to blood; repertoires within tissues likely differ.

CDR3 size: 16 residues. The V and J ends lost 3 bases and 5 bases, in that order; junction bases with no gene match: 4. CDR1 is SGDLS and CDR2 is YYNGEE in the germline V gene. Replicate sorted-subset PCRs were loaded with around 200 ng DNA, about 30,000 T cell genomes. Measured with immunoSEQ multiplex PCR; TCRdb has only the in-frame clones, and not every one. Of millions of clones in the sample, 85% to 95% are singletons; the top ten hold roughly 0.13%. A remark on this clone: Its specificity is unknown.

The chain has TRBV9 and TRBJ2-2, with 13 nucleotides matching TRBD2. The receptor was isolated from a man younger than 35 in good health. Sequencing was performed on naive CD4+ T cells sorted from blood. Indicated subset: CD45RA+ positively selected. CDR3 sequence (DNA): TGTGCCAGCAGCGGGGCGACTAGCGGGAGGACCGGGGAGCTGTTTTTT. It specifies CASSGATSGRTGELFF.